This T cell receptor beta chain was captured in a study of chemoradiotherapy in HPV16-positive cancers. Whole-study results and caveats: Non-HPV-specific T cells did not expand in tumors during treatment, whereas candidate HPV-specific clones and E7-related motifs did. For HPV16-positive patients, expanding HPV-responsive T cells associated with longer recurrence-free survival.

CDR1 and CDR2 (germline): SGHVS, FQNEAQ. Trimming at V came to 3 bases and at J to 9 bases, leaving 11 bases not matched to a gene. This CDR3 has 16 residues. Worth noting for this clone: As yet, its antigen is unknown.

Repeated repertoire sampling spanned the course of chemoradiotherapy. Clones were read by immunoSEQ multiplex PCR, and TCRdb kept only the in-frame ones, dropping some. In the table there are fewer than 40,000 clones, around three quarters of which are singletons. Source: blood, taken from a patient who underwent chemoradiotherapy. J is TRBJ2-1 and V is TRBV7-8; 10 positions agree with TRBD2. This sequence was found in a human donor with HPV-associated anogenital cancer. This CDR3 is CASSFRAGGSLGEQFF. DNA of the CDR3: TGTGCCAGCAGCTTCAGAGCGGGGGGGTCTCTCGGTGAGCAGTTCTTC. Complete variable domain (other parts from reference TRBV7-8 and TRBJ2-1): GAGVSQSPRYKVAKRGQDVALRCDPISGHVSLFWYQQALGQGPEFLTYFQNEAQLDKSGLPSDRFFAERPEGSVSTLKIQRTQQEDSAVYLCASSFRAGGSLGEQFFGPGTRLTVL.